The clone carrying this TCR beta chain showed up many times. The antigen remains undetermined. V was pared by 7 bases and J by 1 base, with 12 bases between. This CDR3 has 13 amino acids. Germline V gives CDR1 SQVTM, CDR2 ANQGSEA. The library was built from 400 to 500 ng RNA with molecular barcoded adaptors for alpha/delta and beta/gamma chains. Each CDR3 protein is one row after TCRdb ran MiXCR on the reads. This table has approximately 57,000 distinct CDR3 sequences, 9% to 15% appearing once. This specimen belongs to a study of read filtering for tumor transcriptome and immune sequencing. Points from the study as a whole: The sorted CD138-negative fraction was a mixed bone marrow immune population, not purified T cells. IR-seq captured clonotypes deeper and more reliably than RNA-seq. In IR-seq, single-read clonotypes were approximately 83% of clonotypes but approximately 3.5% of reads.

The chain has TRBV29-1 and TRBJ2-3, with a tentative D call TRBD2 (5 bases). Material: a population of CD138-negative cells sorted from bone marrow. This receptor was identified in a donor aged 40 or older with multiple myeloma. This chain's CDR3 is CSALFSGTDTQYF. The CDR3 DNA reads as TGCAGCGCACTTTTTAGCGGCACAGATACGCAGTATTTT.